This T cell receptor beta chain was sequenced during a study of shared clonotypes between healthy human individuals. CD8 cells classed as naive were CD45RO-negative and positively selected for CCR7, excluding terminally differentiated effector memory CD45RA+ cells. The data were produced by immunoSEQ multiplex PCR, yet TCRdb's version contains in-frame clones alone and is incomplete. The table has about 750,000 clones, approximately 92% seen once. Germline CDR1 is MDHEN and CDR2 is SYDVKM. V shed 6 bases and J shed 15 bases, with 15 bases lying between them. There are 11 residues in the CDR3. The chain combines TRBV28 with TRBJ2-1; tentative D call: TRBD1 (5 bases). The receptor's source is a man aged 25 to 40 in good health. The sequencing sample was made of naive CD8+ T cells sorted from blood. The CDR3 is CASSRRQKSFF. In nucleotides, the CDR3 is TGTGCCAGCAGCCGTAGACAGAAGTCGTTCTTC.